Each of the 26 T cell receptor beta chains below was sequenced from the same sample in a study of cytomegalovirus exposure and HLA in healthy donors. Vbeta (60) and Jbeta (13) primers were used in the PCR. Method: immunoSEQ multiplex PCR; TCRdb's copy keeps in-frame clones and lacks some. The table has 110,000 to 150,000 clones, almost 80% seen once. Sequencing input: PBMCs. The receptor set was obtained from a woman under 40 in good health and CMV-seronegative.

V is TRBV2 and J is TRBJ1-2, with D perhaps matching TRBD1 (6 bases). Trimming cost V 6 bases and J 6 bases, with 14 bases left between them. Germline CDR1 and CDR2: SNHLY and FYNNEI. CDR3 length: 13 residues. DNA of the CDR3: TGTGCCAGCAGGGAAACAGGGCTTCATGGCTACACCTTC. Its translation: CASRETGLHGYTF.

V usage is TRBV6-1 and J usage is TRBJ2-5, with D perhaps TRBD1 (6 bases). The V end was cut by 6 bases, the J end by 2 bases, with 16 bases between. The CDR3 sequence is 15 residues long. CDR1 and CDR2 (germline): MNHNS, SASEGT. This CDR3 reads CASRLAGVRQETQYF. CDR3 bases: TGTGCCAGCAGGTTGGCAGGGGTGAGACAAGAGACCCAGTACTTC.

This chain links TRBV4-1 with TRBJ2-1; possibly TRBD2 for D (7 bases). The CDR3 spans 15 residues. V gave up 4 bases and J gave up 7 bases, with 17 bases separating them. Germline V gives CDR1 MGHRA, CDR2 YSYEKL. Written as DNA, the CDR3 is TGCGCCAGCAGCCCCCCCGGTAGGGGGGGGAATGAGCAGTTCTTC. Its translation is CASSPPGRGGNEQFF.

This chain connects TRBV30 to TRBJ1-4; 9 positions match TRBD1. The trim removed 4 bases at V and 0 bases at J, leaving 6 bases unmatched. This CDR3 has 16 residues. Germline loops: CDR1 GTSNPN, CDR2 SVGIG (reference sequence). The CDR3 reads CAWTMGQGTTNEKLFF. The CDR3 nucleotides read TGTGCCTGGACCATGGGACAGGGAACAACTAATGAAAAACTGTTTTTT.

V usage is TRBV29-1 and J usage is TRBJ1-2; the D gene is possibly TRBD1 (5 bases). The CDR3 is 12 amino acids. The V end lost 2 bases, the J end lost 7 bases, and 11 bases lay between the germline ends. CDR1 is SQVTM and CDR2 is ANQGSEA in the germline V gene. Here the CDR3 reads CSVEWGNSGYTF. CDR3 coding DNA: TGCAGCGTTGAATGGGGCAATAGTGGCTACACCTTC.

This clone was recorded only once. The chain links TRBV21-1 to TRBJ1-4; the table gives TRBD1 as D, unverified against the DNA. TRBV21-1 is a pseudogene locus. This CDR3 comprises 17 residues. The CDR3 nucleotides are TGTGCCAGCAGCTCACGGGACAGGGGGAAAGCTAATGAAAAACTGTTTTTT. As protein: CASSSRDRGKANEKLFF.

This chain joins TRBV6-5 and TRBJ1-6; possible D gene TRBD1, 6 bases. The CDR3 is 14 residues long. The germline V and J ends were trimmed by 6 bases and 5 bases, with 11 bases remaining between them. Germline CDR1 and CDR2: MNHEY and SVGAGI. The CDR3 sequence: CASSLDSNNSPLHF. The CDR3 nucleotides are TGTGCCAGCAGCTTGGACAGTAATAATTCACCCCTCCACTTT.

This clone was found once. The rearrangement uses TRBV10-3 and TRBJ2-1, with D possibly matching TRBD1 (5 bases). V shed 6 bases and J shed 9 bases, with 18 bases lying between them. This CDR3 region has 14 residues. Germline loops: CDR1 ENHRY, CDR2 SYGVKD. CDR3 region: CAISFRAAFCEQFF. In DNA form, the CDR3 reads TGTGCCATCAGCTTCAGGGCCGCCTTCTGTGAGCAGTTCTTC.

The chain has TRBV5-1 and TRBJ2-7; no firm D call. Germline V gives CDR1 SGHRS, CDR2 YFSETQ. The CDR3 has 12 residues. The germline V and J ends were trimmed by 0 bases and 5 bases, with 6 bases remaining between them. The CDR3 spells CASSLDLNEQYF. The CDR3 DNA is TGCGCCAGCAGCTTGGACTTGAACGAGCAGTACTTC. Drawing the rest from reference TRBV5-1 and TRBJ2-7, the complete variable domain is KAGVTQTPRYLIKTRGQQVTLSCSPISGHRSVSWYQQTPGQGLQFLFEYFSETQRNKGNFPGRFSGRQFSNSRSEMNVSTLELGDSALYLCASSLDLNEQYFGPGTRLTVT.

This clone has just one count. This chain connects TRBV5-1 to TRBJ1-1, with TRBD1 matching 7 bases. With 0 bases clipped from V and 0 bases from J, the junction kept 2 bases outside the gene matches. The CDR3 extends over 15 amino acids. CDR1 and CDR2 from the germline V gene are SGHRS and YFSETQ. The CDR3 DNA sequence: TGCGCCAGCAGCTTGGAAACAGGGGTGAACACTGAAGCTTTCTTT. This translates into CASSLETGVNTEAFF.

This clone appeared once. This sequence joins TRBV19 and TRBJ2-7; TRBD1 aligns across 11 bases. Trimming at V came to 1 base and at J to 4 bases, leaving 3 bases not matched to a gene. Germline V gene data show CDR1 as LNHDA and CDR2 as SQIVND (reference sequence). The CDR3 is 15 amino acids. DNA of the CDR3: TGTGCCAGTAGTATAGCGGGGACAGGGGGATACGAGCAGTACTTC. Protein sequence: CASSIAGTGGYEQYF.

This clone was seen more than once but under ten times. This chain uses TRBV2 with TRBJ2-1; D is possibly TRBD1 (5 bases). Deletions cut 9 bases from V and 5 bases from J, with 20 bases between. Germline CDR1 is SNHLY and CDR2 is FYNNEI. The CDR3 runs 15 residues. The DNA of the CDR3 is TGTGCCAGGGGCGGTAGGGCAGGGCCAAACAATGAGCAGTTCTTC. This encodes CARGGRAGPNNEQFF.

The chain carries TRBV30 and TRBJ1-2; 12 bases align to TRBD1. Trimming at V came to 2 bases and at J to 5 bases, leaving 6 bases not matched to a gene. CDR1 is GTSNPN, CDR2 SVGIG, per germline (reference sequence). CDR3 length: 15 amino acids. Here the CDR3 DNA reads TGTGCCTGGAGTACCGGGACAGGGGGCCGGTATGGCTACACCTTC. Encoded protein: CAWSTGTGGRYGYTF. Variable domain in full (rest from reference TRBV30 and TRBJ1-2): SQTIHQWPATLVQPVGSPLSLECTVEGTSNPNLYWYRQAAGRGLQLLFYSVGIGQISSEVPQNLSASRPQDRQFILSSKKLLLSDSGFYLCAWSTGTGGRYGYTFGSGTRLTVV.

Written as DNA, the CDR3 is TGTGCCAGCAAAATCGGGACAGCCCATAATTCACCCCTCCACTTT. This translates into CASKIGTAHNSPLHF. The chain uses TRBV6-5 and TRBJ1-6; 7 positions agree with TRBD1. The ends lost 7 bases at V and 5 bases at J; junction bases unmatched: 8. Germline loops: CDR1 MNHEY, CDR2 SVGAGI. CDR3 length: 15 residues.

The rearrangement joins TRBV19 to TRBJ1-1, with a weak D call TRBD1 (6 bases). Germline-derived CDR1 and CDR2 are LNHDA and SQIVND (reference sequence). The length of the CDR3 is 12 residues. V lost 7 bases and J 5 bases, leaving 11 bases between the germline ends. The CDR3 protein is CASKTGWTEAFF. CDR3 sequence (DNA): TGTGCCAGTAAAACAGGGTGGACTGAAGCTTTCTTT.

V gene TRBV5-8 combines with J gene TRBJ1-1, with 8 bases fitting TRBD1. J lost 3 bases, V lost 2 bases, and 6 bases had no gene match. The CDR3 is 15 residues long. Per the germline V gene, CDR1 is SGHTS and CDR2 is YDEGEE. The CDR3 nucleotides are TGTGCCAGCAGCTTAGACAGGGGATTGGACACTGAAGCTTTCTTT. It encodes CASSLDRGLDTEAFF.

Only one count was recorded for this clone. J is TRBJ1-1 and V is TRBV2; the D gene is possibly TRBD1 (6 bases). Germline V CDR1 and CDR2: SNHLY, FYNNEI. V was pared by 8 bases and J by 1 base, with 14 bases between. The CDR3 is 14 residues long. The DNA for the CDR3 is TGTGCCAGCGGGGGGGGGCAGACGAACACTGAAGCTTTCTTT. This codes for CASGGGQTNTEAFF.

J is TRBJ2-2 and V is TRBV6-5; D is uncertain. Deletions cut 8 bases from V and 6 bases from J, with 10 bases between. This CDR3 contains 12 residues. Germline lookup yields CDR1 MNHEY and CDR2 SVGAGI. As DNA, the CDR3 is TGTGCCAGCGCCATTACGGCCGGGGAGCTGTTTTTT. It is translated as CASAITAGELFF.

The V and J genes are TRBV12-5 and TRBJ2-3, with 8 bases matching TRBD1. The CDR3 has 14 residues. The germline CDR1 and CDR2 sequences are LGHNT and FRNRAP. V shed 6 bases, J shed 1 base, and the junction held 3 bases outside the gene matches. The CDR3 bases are TGTGCTAGTGGCCAGGGGGCTGGCACAGATACGCAGTATTTT. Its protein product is CASGQGAGTDTQYF.

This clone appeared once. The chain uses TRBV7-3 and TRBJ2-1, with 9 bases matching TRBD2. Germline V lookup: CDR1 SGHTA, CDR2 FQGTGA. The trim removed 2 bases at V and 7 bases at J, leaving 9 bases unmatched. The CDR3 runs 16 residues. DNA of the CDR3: TGTGCCAGCAGCTTAGGTACTAGCGGGCCCCCTAATGAGCAGTTCTTC. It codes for CASSLGTSGPPNEQFF.

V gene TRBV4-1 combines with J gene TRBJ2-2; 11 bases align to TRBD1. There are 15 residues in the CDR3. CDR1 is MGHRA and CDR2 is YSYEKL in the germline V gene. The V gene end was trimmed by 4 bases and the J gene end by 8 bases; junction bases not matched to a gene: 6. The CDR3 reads CASSLRDRGIGELFF. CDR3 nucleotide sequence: TGCGCCAGCAGCCTCCGGGACAGGGGGATTGGGGAGCTGTTTTTT.

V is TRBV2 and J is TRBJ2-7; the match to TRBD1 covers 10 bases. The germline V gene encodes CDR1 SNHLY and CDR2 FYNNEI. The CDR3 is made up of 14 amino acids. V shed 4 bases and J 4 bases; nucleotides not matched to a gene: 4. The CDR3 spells CASSGQGASYEQYF. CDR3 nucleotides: TGTGCCAGCAGTGGACAGGGGGCTTCGTACGAGCAGTACTTC. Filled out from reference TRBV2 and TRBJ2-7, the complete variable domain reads EPEVTQTPSHQVTQMGQEVILRCVPISNHLYFYWYRQILGQKVEFLVSFYNNEISEKSEIFDDQFSVERPDGSNFTLKIRSTKLEDSAMYFCASSGQGASYEQYFGPGTRLTVT.

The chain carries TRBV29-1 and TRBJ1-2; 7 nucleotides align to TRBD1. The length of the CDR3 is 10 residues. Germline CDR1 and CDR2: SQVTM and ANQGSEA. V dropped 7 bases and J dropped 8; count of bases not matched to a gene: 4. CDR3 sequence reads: CSADREGYTF. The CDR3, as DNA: TGCAGCGCCGACAGGGAAGGCTACACCTTC.

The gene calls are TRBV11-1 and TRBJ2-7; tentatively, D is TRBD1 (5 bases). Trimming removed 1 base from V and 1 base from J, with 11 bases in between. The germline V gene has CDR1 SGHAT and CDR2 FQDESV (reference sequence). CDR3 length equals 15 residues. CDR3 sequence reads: CASSLGAGKSYEQYF. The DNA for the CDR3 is TGTGCCAGCAGCTTAGGGGCAGGGAAGTCCTACGAGCAGTACTTC.

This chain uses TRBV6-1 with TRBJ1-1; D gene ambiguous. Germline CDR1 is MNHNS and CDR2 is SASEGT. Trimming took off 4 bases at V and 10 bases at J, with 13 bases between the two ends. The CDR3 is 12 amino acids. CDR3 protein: CASSAREGRAFF. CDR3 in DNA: TGTGCCAGCAGTGCGCGAGAGGGAAGAGCTTTCTTT.

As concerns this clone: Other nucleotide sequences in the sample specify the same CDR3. The CDR3 bases are TGTGCCAGTAGTACGACAGGGTTGAACACTGAAGCTTTCTTT. This codes for CASSTTGLNTEAFF. The rearrangement joins TRBV19 to TRBJ1-1; 7 bases fit TRBD1. The CDR3 runs 14 residues. CDR1 and CDR2 from the germline V gene are LNHDA and SQIVND (reference sequence). V shed 4 bases, J shed 0 bases, and the junction held 2 bases outside the gene matches.